A selection of T cell receptor beta chains follows, all from one sample in a study of CD8+ T cells in alopecia areata. The repertoire was sequenced with immunoSEQ multiplex PCR; TCRdb's copy has only in-frame clones and lacks some. The sample holds about 220,000 clones, about 57% seen once. Sequencing used CD4+ T cells sorted from blood, obtained at week 4, from a patient treated with tofacitinib. The receptors stem from a human donor with alopecia areata. CDR3s leave out the opening cysteine and the closing phenylalanine or tryptophan.

V	CDR3
TRBV7-2	ASSPQGRYTDTQY
TRBV12-5	ASAGITRIIYGYT
TRBV15	ATSRDSGPNTEQF
TRBV29-1	SVDKEQF
TRBV10-3	ASEHGETQY
TRBV7-2	ASSTPGFGYT
TRBV29-1	SVEVLNIQY
TRBV11-3	ASTMTGYTDTQY
TRBV29-1	SVFSDEKLF
TRBV9	ASSVLVNTEAF
TRBV7-2	ASSLATGFYEQY
TRBV6-5	ASSLDGNTEAF
TRBV5-6	ASQEQFNEKLF
TRBV5-1	ASSEKTSGSETQY
TRBV13	ASSTDRGNGYT
TRBV19	ASSTAFGNSPLH
TRBV6-5	ASRPGRSAETQY
TRBV5-1	ASSVDSYGELF
TRBV11-2	ASSLAPLRSGRVEQF
TRBV30	AWSPGTAEKLF
TRBV29-1	SVTPGASYEQY
TRBV29-1	SVDRDGDEQY
TRBV5-1	ASSLAAGSGANVLT
TRBV11-2	ASKQGGYEQY
TRBV2	ASSSASGGRDTQY
TRBV7-2	ASSLRTDTQY
TRBV30	AWRVVNYGYT
TRBV5-1	ASSLEWTAGYT
TRBV30	ACTSTTAYGYT
TRBV23-1	ASSQVEDPVLAF
TRBV7-2	ASSLGPARGTQY
TRBV19	ASSTTGGAGEKLF
TRBV4-3	ASSQDRSGLSYEQY
TRBV25-1	ASSAGSRQY
TRBV9	ASSVATTVQGGDGYT
TRBV18	ASSSTGVNTEAF
TRBV7-2	ASSAGTSGALDTQY
TRBV7-2	ASSRQGSGELF
TRBV7-3	ASSQRSGQRF
TRBV29-1	SVGLGSHEQY
TRBV6-5	ASSPQTGGKNEQF
TRBV7-6	ASSSGREQY
TRBV29-1	SAGANSYEQY
TRBV6-1	ASSEVGTGFRRNIQY
TRBV5-6	ASSLPGGSSNYGYT
TRBV29-1	SVQGQTITDTQY
TRBV7-2	ASSRRSGGGTDTQY
TRBV9	ASSVMGSTSTDTQY
TRBV6-5	ASSLQGSSTDTQY
TRBV29-1	SVKMNTEAF
TRBV29-1	SVHSGGHYGYT
TRBV29-1	SSLQGLGEAF
TRBV9	ASSQQGPLDGYT
TRBV10-3	AISQGGQGSTEAF
TRBV2	ASSNRGEETQY
TRBV2	ASSFSIDGNTEAF
TRBV4-3	ASSKEGGQTNYGYT